A selection of T cell receptor beta chains follows, all from one sample in a study of blood T cell repertoires in COVID-19. Sequencing used immunoSEQ multiplex PCR; TCRdb keeps in-frame clones, though not all of them. The sample carries 85,000 to 100,000 clones, over 75% recorded once. Sequenced sample: peripheral blood. The origin of the receptors is a man aged 55 to 69 with acute or convalescent COVID-19. Each CDR3 is given with its conserved first and last residue. D genes are given only for firm matches. Not all rows give a size; the values are once, few, many and, for expanded clones, a class.

DNA	CDR3	V	size	J	D	length
TGTGCCAGCAGTTATGGTATTCGACAGGGAAATTCACCCCTCCACTTT	CASSYGIRQGNSPLHF	TRBV6-5	NA	TRBJ1-6	TRBD1	16
TGTGCCAGCAGTTTAGGGGTCTCCGAAGGCTACACCTTC	CASSLGVSEGYTF	TRBV6-5	NA	TRBJ1-2	NA	13
TGTGCCAGCAGTATTGGGACACTCCCCACCGGGGAGCTGTTTTTT	CASSIGTLPTGELFF	TRBV2	once	TRBJ2-2	NA	15
TGTGCCAGCAGCTTATCGCCGGGAGGGAACTATGGCTACACCTTC	CASSLSPGGNYGYTF	TRBV11-2	once	TRBJ1-2	NA	15
TGTGCCACCAGTGATCACACTAGCGGGGGGATCGGGGAGCTGTTTTTT	CATSDHTSGGIGELFF	TRBV24-1	NA	TRBJ2-2	TRBD2	16
TGTGCCAGCAGCTTACTGACAGGGGCTGGGGCCAACGTCCTGACTTTC	CASSLLTGAGANVLTF	TRBV9	NA	TRBJ2-6	TRBD1	16
TGTGCCACCCCCCCGTGGCAGGGGGGAGAAGTATGGAGCAATCAGCCCCAGCATTTT	CATPPWQGGEVWSNQPQHF	TRBV21-1	NA	TRBJ1-5	NA	19
TGTGCCAGCTCATACGAAGGGTTAGAGGGCGGGGAGCTGTTTTTT	CASSYEGLEGGELFF	TRBV6-5	NA	TRBJ2-2	NA	15
TGTGCCAGCACCTTAAGACTAGACGAGCAGTACTTC	CASTLRLDEQYF	TRBV6-5	NA	TRBJ2-7	NA	12
TGTGCCAGCAGCCAGGGGGAGAGCACCATATATTTT	CASSQGESTIYF	TRBV12-3/TRBV12-4	NA	TRBJ1-3	TRBD1	12
TGTGCCAGCAGCGTCGGAGCGGGAGCTGCAGATACGCAGTATTTT	CASSVGAGAADTQYF	TRBV9	NA	TRBJ2-3	TRBD2	15
TGTGCCAGCAGTTTACGTCAGTACACTGAAGCTTTCTTT	CASSLRQYTEAFF	TRBV27	NA	TRBJ1-1	NA	13
TGTGCCAGCAGCCGAACAGGGGTAATCAATGAGCAGTTCTTC	CASSRTGVINEQFF	TRBV7-3	NA	TRBJ2-1	TRBD1	14
TGTGCCAGCAGCCAACAGGGTTTGAACACTGAAGCTTTCTTT	CASSQQGLNTEAFF	TRBV7-8	NA	TRBJ1-1	NA	14
TGTGCCAGCAGACCACAGGGGATACATCAGCCCCAGCATTTT	CASRPQGIHQPQHF	TRBV6-5	NA	TRBJ1-5	TRBD1	14
TGTGCCACCCGGGGGGGCGGCGGGGAGCTGTTTTTT	CATRGGGGELFF	TRBV25-1	NA	TRBJ2-2	TRBD2	12
TGCGCCAGCAGTGTGCGGGGTGCGACTGAAGCTTTCTTT	CASSVRGATEAFF	TRBV10-1	NA	TRBJ1-1	NA	13
TGTGCCAGCAGCCGGGGACTAGCGGGAGGCAATGAGCAGTTCTTC	CASSRGLAGGNEQFF	TRBV7-2	once	TRBJ2-1	TRBD2	15
TGTGCCAGCAGTACTAGCGGGGGGATCTACAATGAGCAGTTCTTC	CASSTSGGIYNEQFF	TRBV27	NA	TRBJ2-1	TRBD2	15
TGTGCCATCAGTGGACTAGGGAACGAAGCTTTCTTT	CAISGLGNEAFF	TRBV10-3	NA	TRBJ1-1	NA	12
TGTGCCAGCAGCTTATACCCTAGCGGCTACTACAATGAGCAGTTCTTC	CASSLYPSGYYNEQFF	TRBV13	once	TRBJ2-1	TRBD2	16
TGTGCCACCAGCAGAGATTTGGCGACTAGCGGTTGGGATACGCAGTATTTT	CATSRDLATSGWDTQYF	TRBV15	NA	TRBJ2-3	TRBD2	17
TGTGCCAGCAGCCGAGGGACAGGGGCCTACGAGCAGTACTTC	CASSRGTGAYEQYF	TRBV6-1	few	TRBJ2-7	TRBD1	14
TGTGCCAGCAGCCCCGGGCAGGGAGGAAACACCATATATTTT	CASSPGQGGNTIYF	TRBV7-6	NA	TRBJ1-3	NA	14
TGTGCCAGTGGGGCGGTTCAGCCCCAGCATTTT	CASGAVQPQHF	TRBV19	NA	TRBJ1-5	NA	11
TGTGCCAGCAGCCAAGACAGGCCGTATGGCTACACCTTC	CASSQDRPYGYTF	TRBV3-1/TRBV3-2	NA	TRBJ1-2	NA	13
TGTGCCAGCAGCTTAACAGGGGGAGGGGTCGAGCAGTACTTC	CASSLTGGGVEQYF	TRBV5-8	NA	TRBJ2-7	NA	14
TGTGCCAGCAGTCGGAGGGGTGACGAGCAGTACTTC	CASSRRGDEQYF	TRBV6-5	NA	TRBJ2-7	NA	12
TGCGCCAGCAGCTTGAGGAGGGCCGGAGCGGGGGTCCAAGAGACCCAGTACTTC	CASSLRRAGAGVQETQYF	TRBV5-1	NA	TRBJ2-5	TRBD2	18
TGTGCCAGCAGCCTAACCGGACTAACGCGGGGAAACACCATATATTTT	CASSLTGLTRGNTIYF	TRBV13	once	TRBJ1-3	NA	16
TGTGCCCGGACAACGGCCCCTGGGCATGAAAAACTGTTTTTT	CARTTAPGHEKLFF	TRBV30	NA	TRBJ1-4	NA	14
TGTGCCAGCAGCCGAGGGGCTAGCGGGACGGTAGATACGCAGTATTTT	CASSRGASGTVDTQYF	TRBV7-6	NA	TRBJ2-3	TRBD2	16
TGTGCCAGCAGGGAGGGACAGTATAATTCACCCCTCCACTTT	CASREGQYNSPLHF	TRBV6-5	once	TRBJ1-6	TRBD1	14
TGCGCCAGCAGGGACAGTCCGGGAGGCGAGCAGTACTTC	CASRDSPGGEQYF	TRBV10-2	NA	TRBJ2-7	NA	13
TGTGCCTGGAGTGCGAGCACAGATACGCAGTATTTT	CAWSASTDTQYF	TRBV30	NA	TRBJ2-3	NA	12
TGTGCCACACAGACAGGAACGAACACCGGGGAGCTGTTTTTT	CATQTGTNTGELFF	TRBV10-3	few	TRBJ2-2	NA	14
TGCGCCAGCAGTCAATATCGCAGGGACTATGGCTACACCTTC	CASSQYRRDYGYTF	TRBV23-1	NA	TRBJ1-2	NA	14
TGCAGCGTTGATTCGACGGTTGGCGGGAGCGATGAGCAGTTCTTC	CSVDSTVGGSDEQFF	TRBV29-1	once	TRBJ2-1	TRBD2	15
TGTGCCACCAGTGATGCACGGGGACTCACAGATACGCAGTATTTT	CATSDARGLTDTQYF	TRBV24-1	NA	TRBJ2-3	NA	15
TGTGCCAGCAGCCCCGGGGCCTATGGGGGGAATGAAAAACTGTTTTTT	CASSPGAYGGNEKLFF	TRBV7-9	NA	TRBJ1-4	NA	16
TGTGCCAGTAGTTCACAGGGTTATCAGCCCCAGCATTTT	CASSSQGYQPQHF	TRBV19	few	TRBJ1-5	NA	13
TGTGCCAGCAGTTACGGGCCGCGAGAGACCCAGTACTTC	CASSYGPRETQYF	TRBV6-2/TRBV6-3	NA	TRBJ2-5	NA	13
TGTGCCAGTAGTCTGAACTCCGGGACTAGCGCGGGTGAGCAGTTCTTC	CASSLNSGTSAGEQFF	TRBV19	NA	TRBJ2-1	TRBD2	16
TGTGCCAGCAGCCAAGAAGGGCCCAGCGGGAGAGAAAAACTGTTTTTT	CASSQEGPSGREKLFF	TRBV3-1/TRBV3-2	NA	TRBJ1-4	NA	16
TGTGCCAGCAGCCGGGACAGGGGCTCCCCCTACGAGCAGTACTTC	CASSRDRGSPYEQYF	TRBV6-5	once	TRBJ2-7	TRBD1	15
TGTGCCATCAGTGCGGGGACAGGGGAGGACTATGGCTACACCTTC	CAISAGTGEDYGYTF	TRBV10-3	NA	TRBJ1-2	TRBD1	15
TGTGCCTGGAGTGCGGGATTCTCCTACGAGCAGTACTTC	CAWSAGFSYEQYF	TRBV30	NA	TRBJ2-7	NA	13
TGTGCCAGCAGCTTACCCCTAGGTCTAGCGGGGATTAGCACAGATACGCAGTATTTT	CASSLPLGLAGISTDTQYF	TRBV9	NA	TRBJ2-3	TRBD2	19
TGTGCCAGCAGCTTCAGGGCGGGGGGGCGAGATACGCAGTATTTT	CASSFRAGGRDTQYF	TRBV7-2	NA	TRBJ2-3	TRBD2	15
TGCGCCAGCACATCCAGCGGGATGAACACCGGGGAGCTGTTTTTT	CASTSSGMNTGELFF	TRBV5-1	NA	TRBJ2-2	TRBD2	15
TGTGCCAGCATCCCCCTAGGGACTACAATCACAGATACGCAGTATTTT	CASIPLGTTITDTQYF	TRBV7-8	NA	TRBJ2-3	TRBD2	16
TGTGCCAGCAGTAAGACAGCGAACTATGGCTACACCTTC	CASSKTANYGYTF	TRBV6-5	NA	TRBJ1-2	NA	13
TGCAGTGCTCGTGGTCCTAGGGGGACCTACAATGAGCAGTTCTTC	CSARGPRGTYNEQFF	TRBV20-1	NA	TRBJ2-1	NA	15
TGTGCCAGCATGTGGGGGGGCGGTGAGACCCAGTACTTC	CASMWGGGETQYF	TRBV12-3/TRBV12-4	NA	TRBJ2-5	NA	13
TGTGCCAGCTCAAACAGGGCCAATCCCTACGAGCAGTACTTC	CASSNRANPYEQYF	TRBV18	NA	TRBJ2-7	NA	14
TGTGCCAGCAGCCTGGGGGAGGGCCAAGAGACCCAGTACTTC	CASSLGEGQETQYF	TRBV9	NA	TRBJ2-5	TRBD2	14